This paragraph reports one T cell receptor beta chain. Its specificity is unknown. This sample is part of a study of cytomegalovirus exposure and HLA in healthy donors. The study's findings and limits: Relative to the approximately 680-donor mean, N-insertions were reportedly fewer in an Asian-associated ancestry cluster in a later analysis. A few CMV-associated chains proved CMV antigen-specific in vitro.

The PCR had 60 Vbeta and 13 Jbeta primers. Sequencing used immunoSEQ multiplex PCR; TCRdb keeps in-frame clones, though not all of them. The sample includes 130,000 or so clones, 77% of them seen just once. Sequencing was performed on PBMCs. The sequence came from a man aged 18 to 35 in good health and CMV-seropositive.

The CDR3 DNA reads TGTGCCAGCAGCGTAGTCTTCAGCGGGGCAAGCACAGATACGCAGTATTTT. Translated: CASSVVFSGASTDTQYF. V is TRBV9 and J is TRBJ2-3; TRBD2 matches at 7 bases. The germline V gene encodes CDR1 SGDLS and CDR2 YYNGEE. V trimming: 0 bases; J trimming: 0 bases; junction bases outside the gene matches: 7. The CDR3 is 17 amino acids.